Below, 24 T cell receptor beta chains from the same sample are listed, as sequenced in a study of blood T cell repertoires in COVID-19. Using immunoSEQ multiplex PCR, the repertoire was profiled, and TCRdb retains in-frame clones only, with some absent. Counted here are around 500,000 clones, around nine tenths occurring once; the ten biggest clones make up roughly 8%. Material for sequencing was PBMCs or T cells enriched from blood (not recorded which). The receptor set was obtained from a woman aged 60 to 75 who had recovered from COVID-19.

The chain employs TRBV7-9 and TRBJ2-7; no reliable D call. Between the trimmed V and J ends, which lost 4 bases and 3 bases, there was a span of 10 bases. This CDR3 has 13 residues. In germline, CDR1 is SEHNR, CDR2 FQNEAQ (reference sequence). The CDR3 is CASSYFPLYEQYV. The CDR3 nucleotides are TGTGCCAGCAGCTATTTCCCCCTCTACGAGCAGTACGTC.

This rearrangement joins TRBV6-1 to TRBJ1-1; D is unresolved. Germline CDR1 and CDR2: MNHNS and SASEGT. There are 14 residues in the CDR3. The V and J ends lost 0 bases and 6 bases respectively, with 11 bases between them. CDR3 bases: TGTGCCAGCAGTGAAGCGTGGGGAGGTGCTGAAGCTTTCTTT. Translating gives CASSEAWGGAEAFF.

This clone has a single count. The chain uses TRBV9 and TRBJ2-5, with TRBD1 identical over 8 bases. V shed 5 bases and J 4 bases; nucleotides not matched to a gene: 10. In germline, CDR1 is SGDLS, CDR2 YYNGEE. The CDR3 contains 15 residues. The CDR3 spells CASSPRTGLAETQYF. For the CDR3, the DNA is TGTGCCAGCAGTCCAAGGACAGGGCTTGCAGAGACCCAGTACTTC.

The chain uses TRBV6-5 and TRBJ2-5; 10 positions match TRBD2. This CDR3 has 15 amino acids. CDR1 is MNHEY and CDR2 is SVGAGI in the germline V gene. J was trimmed by 4 bases and V by 5 bases; bases with no gene match: 7. CDR3 in DNA: TGTGCCAGCAGTAACTTAGCGGGGGGTGGAGAGACCCAGTACTTC. Amino acids: CASSNLAGGGETQYF.

V usage is TRBV7-6 and J usage is TRBJ1-1; 11 bases map to TRBD1. The CDR3 covers 14 residues. Germline lookup yields CDR1 SGHVS and CDR2 FNYEAQ. The trim removed 5 bases at V and 4 bases at J, leaving 3 bases unmatched. CDR3 sequence reads: CASSRGQGGTEAFF. CDR3 nucleotide sequence: TGTGCCAGCAGCAGGGGACAGGGGGGCACTGAAGCTTTCTTT.

The chain links TRBV6-1 to TRBJ2-3; D not resolved. V lost 7 bases to trimming and J lost 3 bases, with 8 bases between them. The length of the CDR3 is 12 residues. CDR1 MNHNS and CDR2 SASEGT come from the germline V gene. CDR3 DNA: TGTGCCAGCACCCTAGGTACAGATACGCAGTATTTT. It yields the protein CASTLGTDTQYF.

In DNA, the CDR3 is TGTGCCATCAGTTTTCTCAGGGGGTCTAACTATGGCTACACCTTC. This codes for CAISFLRGSNYGYTF. The rearrangement links TRBV10-3 to TRBJ1-2; 7 bases map to TRBD1. Per the germline V gene, CDR1 is ENHRY and CDR2 is SYGVKD. This CDR3 comprises 15 residues. V lost 5 bases and J lost 0; bases outside the gene matches: 6.

This chain links TRBV11-2 with TRBJ1-1; no clear D. Trimming stripped 5 bases from V and 9 bases from J, with 13 bases between. Germline V CDR1 and CDR2: SGHAT, FQNNGV. The CDR3 covers 12 residues. CDR3 sequence: CASSVVSRKAFF. The CDR3 DNA sequence: TGTGCCAGCAGCGTCGTCTCCAGGAAAGCTTTCTTT.

The chain has TRBV10-3 and TRBJ2-1; TRBD1 matches at 8 bases. This CDR3 contains 15 residues. J gave up 6 bases and V 3 bases, and 7 bases lay outside the gene matches. Germline-derived CDR1 and CDR2 are ENHRY and SYGVKD. The CDR3 protein is CAISDPGTGSNEQFF. CDR3 nucleotides: TGTGCCATCAGTGACCCCGGGACAGGTTCCAATGAGCAGTTCTTC.

The rearrangement links TRBV18 to TRBJ1-2, with a weak D call TRBD1 (5 bases). The length of the CDR3 is 13 residues. The V gene's germline CDR1 is KGHSH and CDR2 LQKENI. V was pared by 6 bases and J by 0 bases, with 8 bases between. The CDR3, as DNA: TGTGCCAGCTCTTCAGGGACTAACTATGGCTACACCTTC. This translates into CASSSGTNYGYTF.

In this sample, this clone turned up a few times. The rearrangement uses TRBV15 and TRBJ1-4; tentatively, D is TRBD1 (5 bases). With 0 bases removed from V and 0 bases from J, the gap between germline ends came to 8 bases. Germline V lookup: CDR1 LNHNV, CDR2 YYDKDF (reference sequence). This CDR3 contains 16 residues. The CDR3 here is CATSRDLGATNEKLFF. Written as DNA, the CDR3 is TGTGCCACCAGCAGAGATTTAGGGGCAACTAATGAAAAACTGTTTTTT.

V usage is TRBV2 and J usage is TRBJ2-7, with 11 bases fitting TRBD2. Germline loops: CDR1 SNHLY, CDR2 FYNNEI. This CDR3 is built from 23 residues. After removal of 4 bases from V and 0 bases from J, the junction contained 26 bases not matched to a gene. The CDR3 is CASSGPAMDHLAGGSLSSYEQYV. The CDR3 DNA reads TGTGCCAGCAGTGGACCTGCTATGGACCACCTAGCGGGGGGATCACTTAGCTCCTACGAGCAGTACGTC.

The V gene is TRBV24-1, the J gene TRBJ1-6; no reliable D call. This CDR3 comprises 15 residues. Germline V gene sequence: CDR1 KGHDR, CDR2 SFDVKD. V shed 5 bases and J shed 5 bases, with 12 bases lying between them. Written as DNA, the CDR3 is TGTGCCACCAGTGTGTGGAGGGCTGATAATTCACCCCTCCACTTT. This encodes CATSVWRADNSPLHF.

The chain has TRBV5-1 and TRBJ2-3; maybe TRBD2 (7 bases). The CDR3 sequence is 16 residues long. The V end was cut by 1 base, the J end by 0 bases, with 12 bases between. Germline CDR1 SGHRS, CDR2 YFSETQ. The CDR3 protein is CASSLKGGGSTDTQYF. The CDR3 DNA is TGCGCCAGCAGCTTGAAGGGCGGGGGCAGCACAGATACGCAGTATTTT.

In its sample, this clone was seen once. The chain links TRBV5-1 to TRBJ2-2, with a possible D match to TRBD2 (6 bases). The CDR3 loop spans 13 amino acids. CDR1 and CDR2 from the germline V gene are SGHRS and YFSETQ. The V end lost 1 base, the J end lost 6 bases, and 7 bases lay between the germline ends. In nucleotides, the CDR3 is TGCGCCAGCAGCTTGCGGGAGTCCGGGGAGCTGTTTTTT. Its protein is CASSLRESGELFF.

This clone has just a few counts. The rearrangement links TRBV10-3 to TRBJ2-2; the D gene is possibly TRBD1 (6 bases). There are 14 residues in the CDR3. Trimming took 6 bases from V and 4 from J, leaving 12 bases between them. In germline, CDR1 is ENHRY, CDR2 SYGVKD. CDR3 protein: CAISKGDITGELFF. The CDR3 coding sequence is TGTGCCATCAGCAAAGGGGACATCACCGGGGAGCTGTTTTTT.

The chain has TRBV27 and TRBJ1-5, with 7 bases that match TRBD1. V gave up 5 bases and J gave up 0 bases; unmatched junction bases: 4. The CDR3 loop spans 15 amino acids. Per germline, CDR1 MNHEY and CDR2 SMNVEV (reference sequence). The CDR3 coding sequence is TGTGCCAGCAGTCAAGGGGGCCTTAGCAATCAGCCCCAGCATTTT. Translation: CASSQGGLSNQPQHF.

The chain carries TRBV5-1 and TRBJ2-5; D unclear. Germline assignment: CDR1 SGHRS and CDR2 YFSETQ. V lost 0 bases to trimming and J lost 3 bases, with 9 bases between them. The CDR3 covers 14 residues. CDR3 sequence: CASSLELSKETQYF. The CDR3 DNA reads as TGCGCCAGCAGCTTGGAACTATCAAAAGAGACCCAGTACTTC.

The chain uses TRBV6-1 and TRBJ2-7, with D tentatively TRBD1 (6 bases). Trimming took 2 bases from V and 3 from J, leaving 8 bases between them. In germline, CDR1 is MNHNS, CDR2 SASEGT. This CDR3 has 13 amino acids. The CDR3 nucleotides are TGTGCCAGCAGTGAAACAGGGTTCTACGAGCAGTACGTC. This gives the protein CASSETGFYEQYV.

This chain uses TRBV10-3 with TRBJ1-5, with no clear D. V was shortened by 6 bases and J by 0 bases, with 6 bases between the two germline ends. The CDR3 loop spans 13 amino acids. CDR1 ENHRY and CDR2 SYGVKD come from the germline V gene. CDR3 DNA: TGTGCCATCAGCCCAGATAGCAATCAGCCCCAGCATTTT. Protein product: CAISPDSNQPQHF.

The chain has TRBV10-3 and TRBJ1-5, with D hard to call. This CDR3 spans 14 amino acids. The germline gives CDR1 ENHRY, CDR2 SYGVKD. The V and J ends lost 6 bases and 0 bases respectively, with 9 bases between them. This CDR3 reads CAISSGVSNQPQHF. As DNA, the CDR3 is TGTGCCATCAGCTCCGGGGTTAGCAATCAGCCCCAGCATTTT.

The rearrangement uses TRBV5-1 and TRBJ1-4; D is unclear. Germline loops: CDR1 SGHRS, CDR2 YFSETQ. The CDR3 is 18 residues long. Trimming left V 3 bases short and J 0 bases short, with 18 bases between. CDR3 region: CASSSDGRTFATNEKLFF. In nucleotides, the CDR3 is TGCGCCAGCAGCTCAGATGGGCGGACTTTTGCAACTAATGAAAAACTGTTTTTT.

The chain has TRBV6-2 or TRBV6-3 and TRBJ2-2, with 8 bases that match TRBD2. CDR1 MNHEY and CDR2 SVGEGT come from the germline V gene. V shed 3 bases, J shed 9 bases, and the junction held 9 bases outside the gene matches. The CDR3 runs to 15 residues. The DNA for the CDR3 is TGTGCCAGCAGTTATGGCGGGGGGACGGTTAGGGAGCTGTTTTTT. It yields the protein CASSYGGGTVRELFF.

The chain couples TRBV6-6 to TRBJ2-7; 12 nucleotides match TRBD2. The junction had 5 bases not matched to a gene; V was cut back by 6 bases and J by 2 bases. Germline CDR1 and CDR2: MNHNY and SVGAGI (reference sequence). CDR3 length equals 15 residues. CDR3 protein: CASRDLAGGPYEQYF. In DNA form, the CDR3 reads TGTGCCAGCAGGGACCTAGCGGGGGGGCCCTACGAGCAGTACTTC.